This passage covers 27 T cell receptor beta chains from one sample sequenced in a study of blood T cells in healthy people across ages. A sample-barcoded 5' primer and a J-beta primer mix were used in a second PCR of roughly 7 to 12 cycles. TCRdb recomputed calls from the 5' RACE reads with MiXCR, one row per CDR3 protein. The sample consists of about 1.8 million distinct CDR3 sequences, around 50% of them appearing once. Sequencing input: blood. These receptors originate from a woman aged 40 to 50 in good health.

The table lists this clonotype with a few counts. V gene TRBV6-2 or TRBV6-3 combines with J gene TRBJ2-5; 9 bases agree with TRBD2. The CDR3 covers 15 residues. V lost 6 bases to trimming and J lost 0 bases; unmatched junction nucleotides: 5. The germline V gene has CDR1 MNHEY and CDR2 SVGEGT. The CDR3: CASRLAGANQETQYF. In nucleotides, the CDR3 is TGTGCCAGCAGATTAGCGGGGGCTAACCAAGAGACCCAGTACTTC.

In its sample, this clonotype was seen a few times. The chain uses TRBV20-1 and TRBJ1-4; tentative D call: TRBD1 (5 bases). The CDR3 covers 12 residues. Germline CDR1 is DFQATT and CDR2 is SNEGSKA (reference sequence). Trimming took 4 bases from V and 8 from J, leaving 11 bases between them. CDR3 loop: CSANKRQEKLFF. The CDR3 DNA is TGCAGTGCTAATAAGAGACAGGAAAAACTGTTTTTT.

This clonotype showed up just a few times. The V gene is TRBV20-1, the J gene TRBJ1-2; no clear D. V was clipped by 1 base and J by 4 bases, with 16 bases between them. The CDR3 sequence is 15 residues long. Germline CDR1 DFQATT, CDR2 SNEGSKA (reference sequence). CDR3 in DNA: TGCAGTGCTAGAGGAATCTCCGGATCATCCTATGGCTACACCTTC. Residues: CSARGISGSSYGYTF.

This chain uses TRBV7-9 with TRBJ1-4; 9 positions match TRBD1. The germline CDR1 and CDR2 sequences are SEHNR and FQNEAQ (reference sequence). J was trimmed by 4 bases and V by 6 bases; bases with no gene match: 9. The CDR3 sequence is 16 residues long. Here the CDR3 reads CASSSSTGGGNEKLFF. The DNA for the CDR3 is TGTGCCAGCAGTTCTTCAACAGGGGGCGGTAATGAAAAACTGTTTTTT.

This sequence joins TRBV7-2 and TRBJ2-2; TRBD1 is a possible D gene (6 bases). This CDR3 is 14 amino acids long. Per the germline V gene, CDR1 is SGHTA and CDR2 is FQGNSA. Trimming took off 2 bases at V and 13 bases at J, with 17 bases between the two ends. Here the CDR3 reads CASSLSEAGRGLFF. CDR3 coding DNA: TGTGCCAGCAGCTTAAGCGAGGCGGGCAGGGGGCTGTTTTTT.

The chain combines TRBV21-1 with TRBJ2-7; the table assigns TRBD2, which was not confirmed against the DNA. TRBV21-1 corresponds to a pseudogene. The CDR3 has 14 residues. The CDR3 DNA reads TGTGCCAGCAGCAACTCCCCGGGACTAGCGGAGCAGTACTTC. Amino acid sequence: CASSNSPGLAEQYF.

The sample holds a few counts of this clonotype. The chain joins TRBV12-3 or TRBV12-4 to TRBJ2-5; D uncertain. V gave up 3 bases and J gave up 1 base, with 6 bases separating them. CDR3 length equals 13 residues. The CDR3 sequence is CASSFTPQETQYF. CDR3 DNA: TGTGCCAGCAGTTTTACTCCCCAAGAGACCCAGTACTTC.

Worth noting for this clonotype: A read error may explain this, as a much larger clone is one base away. The chain is built from TRBV29-1 and TRBJ1-5; 9 bases match TRBD1. CDR1 and CDR2 (germline): SQVTM, ANQGSEA. Trimming removed 5 bases from V and 4 bases from J; junction bases left unmatched: 3. CDR3 length: 13 amino acids. The CDR3, as DNA: TGCAGCGTTAGGACAGGGGCTAATCAGCCCCAGCATTTT. This translates into CSVRTGANQPQHF.

This clonotype has only a few counts. The chain employs TRBV6-1 and TRBJ1-5; D gene ambiguous. CDR1 and CDR2 from the germline V gene are MNHNS and SASEGT. V lost 5 bases to trimming and J lost 3 bases, with 11 bases between them. The CDR3 has 14 amino acids. CDR3 sequence reads: CASSTEGANQPQHF. In nucleotides, the CDR3 is TGTGCCAGCAGTACCGAGGGTGCCAATCAGCCCCAGCATTTT.

V usage is TRBV6-5 and J usage is TRBJ1-5; D gene uncertain. Trimming removed 2 bases from V and 3 bases from J, with 8 bases in between. Germline-derived CDR1 and CDR2 are MNHEY and SVGAGI. CDR3 length: 14 amino acids. CDR3 sequence reads: CASSYTPNNQPQHF. In DNA form, the CDR3 reads TGTGCCAGCAGTTACACCCCAAACAATCAGCCCCAGCATTTT.

This clonotype appeared a few times. The V gene is TRBV4-3, the J gene TRBJ1-1; 7 bases are shared with TRBD1. Germline V gene sequence: CDR1 LGHNA, CDR2 YSLEER. This CDR3 region has 14 residues. With V trimmed by 0 bases and J by 4 bases, 2 bases remained unmatched. CDR3 in DNA: TGCGCCAGCAGCCAAGAAGCAGGGGGCACTGAAGCTTTCTTT. Encoded protein: CASSQEAGGTEAFF.

Concerning this clonotype itself: A much larger clone differs from this one at a single base, so this may be a read error. The chain links TRBV7-2 to TRBJ2-3; D perhaps matches TRBD2 (7 bases). Germline CDR1 and CDR2: SGHTA and FQGNSA. The CDR3 covers 14 residues. The CDR3 is CAGSFGGPTDTQYF. Here the CDR3 DNA reads TGTGCCGGCAGCTTCGGGGGGCCCACAGATACGCAGTATTTT.

The J gene is TRBJ2-5, the V gene TRBV9, with 9 bases lining up with TRBD2. V was pared by 5 bases and J by 5 bases, with 7 bases of the junction left unmatched. The CDR3 runs to 14 residues. Germline-derived CDR1 and CDR2 are SGDLS and YYNGEE. The CDR3: CASSGGGAGETQYF. CDR3 nucleotides: TGTGCCAGCAGTGGCGGGGGGGCTGGGGAGACCCAGTACTTC.

This clonotype was seen a few times. The chain's CDR3 is CASSSGTIPQYF. CDR3 bases: TGTGCCAGCAGTTCCGGGACGATCCCCCAGTACTTC. V and J are TRBV28 and TRBJ2-5; TRBD1 or TRBD2 may be the D gene (5 bases each). CDR3 length: 12 amino acids. The V end lost 4 bases, the J end lost 9 bases, and 12 bases lay between the germline ends. Germline lookup yields CDR1 MDHEN and CDR2 SYDVKM.

This clonotype was counted a few times. J is TRBJ2-5 and V is TRBV20-1; 10 bases line up with TRBD2. The trim removed 4 bases at V and 0 bases at J, leaving 8 bases unmatched. Germline V lookup: CDR1 DFQATT, CDR2 SNEGSKA (reference sequence). This CDR3 contains 16 residues. CDR3 loop: CSAIRAGGLYQETQYF. Written as DNA, the CDR3 is TGCAGTGCTATACGAGCGGGGGGGCTGTACCAAGAGACCCAGTACTTC.

This chain joins TRBV20-1 and TRBJ2-3; 8 bases align to TRBD1. CDR1 and CDR2 from the germline V gene are DFQATT and SNEGSKA (reference sequence). V trimming: 0 bases; J trimming: 4 bases; junction bases outside the gene matches: 12. This CDR3 is built from 17 residues. In DNA, the CDR3 is TGCAGTGCTAGAGATCTCCTTGGACAGGGAAGGCCAGATACGCAGTATTTT. Protein sequence: CSARDLLGQGRPDTQYF.

The sample holds a few counts of this clonotype. The CDR3 region has the DNA TGTGCCAGCAGCCCTCGACTAGCGGGGGGGACTAGCACAGATACGCAGTATTTT. This translates into CASSPRLAGGTSTDTQYF. The chain recombines TRBV7-2 with TRBJ2-3, with TRBD2 matching 14 bases. The CDR3 contains 18 residues. V shed 5 bases, J shed 0 bases, and the junction held 7 bases outside the gene matches. The V gene's germline CDR1 is SGHTA and CDR2 FQGNSA.

This clonotype showed up just a few times. The gene calls are TRBV5-1 and TRBJ2-7, with a tentative D call TRBD1 (5 bases). The CDR3 spans 13 residues. V lost 4 bases and J lost 2, with 10 bases in between. Germline assignment: CDR1 SGHRS and CDR2 YFSETQ. The CDR3: CASSKGSAYEQYF. The DNA of the CDR3 is TGCGCCAGCAGCAAGGGGTCTGCCTACGAGCAGTACTTC.

The chain joins TRBV20-1 to TRBJ1-4; tentative D call: TRBD1 (5 bases). CDR1 is DFQATT and CDR2 is SNEGSKA in the germline V gene (reference sequence). The CDR3 is 15 residues long. V gave up 3 bases and J gave up 4 bases, with 15 bases separating them. CDR3 DNA sequence: TGCAGTGCTAGCGCGGGGGACGGGTTTAATGAAAAACTGTTTTTT. Its translation: CSASAGDGFNEKLFF.

The chain employs TRBV20-1 and TRBJ1-6, with TRBD1 identical over 12 bases. The CDR3 length is 18 residues. Germline CDR1 and CDR2: DFQATT and SNEGSKA (reference sequence). Trimming cost V 3 bases and J 0 bases; bases outside gene matches: 6. The CDR3: CSARGQGAGSSYNSPLHF. As DNA, the CDR3 is TGCAGTGCTAGGGGACAGGGGGCGGGAAGCTCCTATAATTCACCCCTCCACTTT.

This clonotype came up a few times. The chain combines TRBV6-5 with TRBJ2-5; TRBD1 matches 8 bases. The germline V gene encodes CDR1 MNHEY and CDR2 SVGAGI. V lost 4 bases and J lost 2; bases outside the gene matches: 6. This CDR3 spans 15 amino acids. The CDR3 loop is CASSSTDRVQETQYF. CDR3 in DNA: TGTGCCAGCAGTTCTACGGACAGGGTGCAAGAGACCCAGTACTTC.

This clonotype was observed a handful of times. The chain carries TRBV18 and TRBJ2-5; 7 bases align to TRBD1. The CDR3 is made up of 15 amino acids. The V segment lost 6 bases and the J segment 4 bases; nucleotides outside the gene matches: 11. CDR1 KGHSH and CDR2 LQKENI come from the germline V gene. CDR3 sequence (DNA): TGTGCCAGCTCTCCCGACAGGGCTGCCCGAGAGACCCAGTACTTC. It codes for CASSPDRAARETQYF.

Only a few counts were recorded for this clonotype. The rearrangement joins TRBV3-1 to TRBJ1-2, with no clear D. Per germline, CDR1 LGHDT and CDR2 YNNKEL (reference sequence). The CDR3 has 14 amino acids. V gave up 2 bases and J gave up 4 bases, with 11 bases separating them. The CDR3 coding sequence is TGTGCCAGCAGCCAATTGTCCAGCGTCTATGGCTACACCTTC. This translates into CASSQLSSVYGYTF.

This chain joins TRBV4-3 and TRBJ2-5; D perhaps matches TRBD1 (6 bases). V was pared by 3 bases and J by 1 base, with 9 bases between. This CDR3 has 14 amino acids. The V gene's germline CDR1 is LGHNA and CDR2 YSLEER. The CDR3: CASSQEDSQETQYF. The DNA of the CDR3 is TGCGCCAGCAGCCAGGAGGACAGCCAAGAGACCCAGTACTTC.

V gene TRBV12-3 or TRBV12-4 combines with J gene TRBJ1-2; D perhaps matches TRBD1 (6 bases). V lost 6 bases, J lost 8 bases, and 16 bases lay in between. The CDR3 spans 13 residues. The CDR3 DNA reads TGTGCCAGCAGGTTGTGGGGGGCGTACGGCTACACCTTC. Encoded protein: CASRLWGAYGYTF.

The V gene is TRBV12-3 or TRBV12-4, the J gene TRBJ2-1; 7 bases fit TRBD2. V trimming: 6 bases; J trimming: 2 bases; junction bases outside the gene matches: 10. The CDR3 runs 16 residues. CDR3 in DNA: TGTGCCAGCAGCCTCGGGGCGGGGGTTACCTACAATGAGCAGTTCTTC. Its protein is CASSLGAGVTYNEQFF.

This clonotype turned up a few times. V is TRBV27 and J is TRBJ2-4; TRBD1 matches 10 bases. The CDR3 is 17 residues long. In germline, CDR1 is MNHEY, CDR2 SMNVEV (reference sequence). V lost 5 bases and J lost 0; bases outside the gene matches: 7. The CDR3 sequence: CASSAGQGWLAKNIQYF. CDR3 bases: TGTGCCAGCAGTGCGGGACAGGGGTGGCTAGCCAAAAACATTCAGTACTTC.